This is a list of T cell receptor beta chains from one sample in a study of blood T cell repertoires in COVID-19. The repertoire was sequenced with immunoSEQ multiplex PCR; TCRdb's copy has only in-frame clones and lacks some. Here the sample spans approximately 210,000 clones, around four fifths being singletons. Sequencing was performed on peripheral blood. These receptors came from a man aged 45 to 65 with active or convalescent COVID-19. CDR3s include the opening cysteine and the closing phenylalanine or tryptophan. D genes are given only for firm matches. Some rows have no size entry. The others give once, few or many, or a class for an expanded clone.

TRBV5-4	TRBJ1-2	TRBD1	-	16	TGTGCCAGTCTCCCCGCAGGGGGCCAAGGCGACTATGGCTACACCTTC	CASLPAGGQGDYGYTF
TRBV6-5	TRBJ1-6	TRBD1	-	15	TGTGCCAGCAGTTTGAGGGGGCTCCGTAGTTCACCCCTCCACTTT	CASSLRGLRSSPLHF
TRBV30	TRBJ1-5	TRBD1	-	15	TGTGCCTGGAGTTCCACAGGGGGCACTGAACAGCCCCAGCATTTT	CAWSSTGGTEQPQHF
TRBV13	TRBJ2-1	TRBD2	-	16	TGTGCCAGCAGCTTAGGGAGGCGGGAGGGAGAGAATGAGCAGTTCTTC	CASSLGRREGENEQFF
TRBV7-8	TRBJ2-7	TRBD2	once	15	TGTGCCAGCAGCTTACCAGCGGGGCCGCCCTACGAGCAGTACTTC	CASSLPAGPPYEQYF
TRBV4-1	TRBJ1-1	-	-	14	TGCGCCAGCAGCCAAGATCCTATGGGGGCGAGAGCTTTCTTT	CASSQDPMGARAFF
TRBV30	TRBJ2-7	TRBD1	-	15	TGTGCCTGGAGTAAAGACAGGGTATGGACCTACGAGCAGTACTTC	CAWSKDRVWTYEQYF
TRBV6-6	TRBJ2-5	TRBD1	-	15	TGTGCCAGCAGTTTGATCCGGGACAGGGCTGAGACCCAGTACTTC	CASSLIRDRAETQYF
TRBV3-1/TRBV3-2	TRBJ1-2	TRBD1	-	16	TGTGCCAGCAGCCATGGAGAGGGACAGGGGAACTATGGCTACACCTTC	CASSHGEGQGNYGYTF
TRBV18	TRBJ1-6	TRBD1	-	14	TGTGCCAGCTCACAGGGGGCAGAGGCTTCACCCCTCCACTTT	CASSQGAEASPLHF
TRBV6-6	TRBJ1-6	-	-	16	TGTGCCAGCAGTTACCTAGTGAGCTCCTATAATTCACCCCTCCACTTT	CASSYLVSSYNSPLHF
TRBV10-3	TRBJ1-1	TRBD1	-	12	TGTGCCACCTGGACAGGGTTCACTGAAGCTTTCTTT	CATWTGFTEAFF
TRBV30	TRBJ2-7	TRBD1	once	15	TGTGCCTGGAGTCCGGACAGGGGGGCATCCTACGAGCAGTACTTC	CAWSPDRGASYEQYF
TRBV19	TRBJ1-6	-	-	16	TGTGCCAGTAGTATAGATCGAGGCGATTATAATTCACCCCTCCACTTT	CASSIDRGDYNSPLHF
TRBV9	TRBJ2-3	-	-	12	TGTGCCAGCAGCGTATATCCAGATACGCAGTATTTT	CASSVYPDTQYF
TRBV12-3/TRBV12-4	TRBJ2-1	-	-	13	TGTGCCAGCAGTCCCGGGACAAACAATGAGCAGTTCTTC	CASSPGTNNEQFF
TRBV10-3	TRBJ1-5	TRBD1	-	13	TGTGCCATCAGGGGAGACAGGGATCAGCCCCAGCATTTT	CAIRGDRDQPQHF
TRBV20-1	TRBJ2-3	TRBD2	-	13	TGCAGTGCTAGTGGCGCGGGAGCAGATACGCAGTATTTT	CSASGAGADTQYF
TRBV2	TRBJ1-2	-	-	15	TGTGCCAGCAGTGCGGGGGGGGCGCCTACCGATGGCTACACCTTC	CASSAGGAPTDGYTF
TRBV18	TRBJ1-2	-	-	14	TGTGCCAGCTCACCCCTTGTGACAGAATATGGCTACACCTTC	CASSPLVTEYGYTF
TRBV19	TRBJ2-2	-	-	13	TGTGCCAGTGTCACAGCGAACACCGGGGAGCTGTTTTTT	CASVTANTGELFF
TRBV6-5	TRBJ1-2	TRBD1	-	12	TGTGCCAGCAGTTATCAGGGGGATGGCTACACCTTC	CASSYQGDGYTF
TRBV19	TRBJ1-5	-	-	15	TGTGCCAGTAGTATCCAGGGTGAGGGCAATCAGCCCCAGCATTTT	CASSIQGEGNQPQHF
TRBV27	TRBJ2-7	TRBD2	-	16	TGTGCCAGCAGTTTATTACCCGGGACTATTAGCTACGAGCAGTACTTC	CASSLLPGTISYEQYF
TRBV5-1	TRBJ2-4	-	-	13	TGCGCCAGCACCCCACCAGGCGAAAACATTCAGTACTTC	CASTPPGENIQYF
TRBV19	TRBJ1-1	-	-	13	TGTGCCAGTAGTATAGAAACGGGGGGGACGGCTTTCTTT	CASSIETGGTAFF
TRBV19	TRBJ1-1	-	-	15	TGTGCCAGTACCCCCCGGGGTGGACTGAACACTGAAGCTTTCTTT	CASTPRGGLNTEAFF
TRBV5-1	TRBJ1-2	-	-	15	TGCGCCAGCAGCTTGGGGCAGTCAGCTAACTATGGCTACACCTTC	CASSLGQSANYGYTF
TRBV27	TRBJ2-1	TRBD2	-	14	TGTGCCAGCAGTTTGTGGACTAGCCCATTGGCGCAGTTCTTC	CASSLWTSPLAQFF
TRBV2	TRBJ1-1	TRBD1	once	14	TGTGCCAGCACACCACAGGGGGACGACACTGAAGCTTTCTTT	CASTPQGDDTEAFF
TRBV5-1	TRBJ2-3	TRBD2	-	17	TGCGCCAGCAGCGCCGAGCCAGCGGGAGGGATCACAGATACGCAGTATTTT	CASSAEPAGGITDTQYF
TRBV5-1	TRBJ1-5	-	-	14	TGCGCCAGCAGCTTGGGCGGCGGCAATCAGCCCCAGCATTTT	CASSLGGGNQPQHF
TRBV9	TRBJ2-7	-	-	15	TGTGCCAGCAGCGTAGGGGACATGGACCCCTACGAGCAGTACTTC	CASSVGDMDPYEQYF
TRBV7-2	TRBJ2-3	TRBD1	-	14	TGTGCCAGCAGCTTAGGGACAGGGACAGATACGCAGTATTTT	CASSLGTGTDTQYF
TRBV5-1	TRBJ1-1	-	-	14	TGCGCCAGCAGCTCCTCGGGACTAAACACTGAAGCTTTCTTT	CASSSSGLNTEAFF
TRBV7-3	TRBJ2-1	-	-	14	TGTGCCAGCAGCCCCACTGACGGGTCCAATGAGCAGTTCTTC	CASSPTDGSNEQFF
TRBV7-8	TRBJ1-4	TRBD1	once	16	TGTGCCAGCAGCTCCCGAACAGGGGCGACTAATGAAAAACTGTTTTTT	CASSSRTGATNEKLFF
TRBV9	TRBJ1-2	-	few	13	TGTGCCAGCAGGGGGGACTACCCTTATGGCTACACCTTC	CASRGDYPYGYTF
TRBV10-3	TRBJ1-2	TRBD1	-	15	TGTGCCATCAGTTCGGGACAGGGGGCTAACTATGGCTACACCTTC	CAISSGQGANYGYTF
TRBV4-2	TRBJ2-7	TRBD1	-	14	TGTGCCAGCTCCATGGGACAGGGGGCTTACGAGCAGTACTTC	CASSMGQGAYEQYF
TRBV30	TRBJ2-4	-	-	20	TGTGCCTGGAGTGTATGGTGGGTGGGGCAGGGGCGAGTGGACAAAAACATTCAGTACTTC	CAWSVWWVGQGRVDKNIQYF
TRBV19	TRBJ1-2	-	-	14	TGTGCCAGTAGTCCCTGGACAGCTAACTATGGCTACACCTTC	CASSPWTANYGYTF
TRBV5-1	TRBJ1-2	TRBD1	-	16	TGCGCCAGCAGCTCCGCCCGGGACAGGGGCCTGTATGGCTACACCTTC	CASSSARDRGLYGYTF
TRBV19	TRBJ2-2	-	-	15	TGTGCCAGTAGTTTCTCCGGGACATCCACCGGGGAGCTGTTTTTT	CASSFSGTSTGELFF
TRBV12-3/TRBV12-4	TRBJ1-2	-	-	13	TGTGCCAGCAGCCCCCTTAAGGCGCGGGGCTACACCTTC	CASSPLKARGYTF
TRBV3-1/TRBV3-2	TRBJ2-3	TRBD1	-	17	TGTGCCAGCAGGTACGCGGGACAGGGGGTCGACACAGATACGCAGTATTTT	CASRYAGQGVDTDTQYF
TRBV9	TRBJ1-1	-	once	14	TGTGCCAGCAGCGTAATTGAACAGAACACTGAAGCTTTCTTT	CASSVIEQNTEAFF
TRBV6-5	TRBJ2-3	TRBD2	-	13	TGTGCCAGCGGGAGACTAGCGGACGATACGCAGTATTTT	CASGRLADDTQYF